Shown below are 29 T cell receptor beta chains from a single sample sequenced in a study of coeliac disease. No antigens are known for them. Here immunoSEQ multiplex PCR was the method, and the copy in TCRdb shows in-frame clones only, minus some. Of about 3,000 clones in the sample, nearly 55% are singletons; the top ten hold 8% to 13%. Study-level points and caveats: Lower clonality than controls marked TRB and TRG repertoires from active celiac intraepithelial and lamina propria samples.

Sample: intraepithelial lymphocytes from the gut. The source is a man aged 50 to 60 with active celiac disease.

The chain is built from TRBV7-2 and TRBJ2-3, with D perhaps TRBD2 (7 bases). The CDR3 contains 15 residues. CDR1 and CDR2 (germline): SGHTA, FQGNSA. V lost 4 bases to trimming and J lost 4 bases, with 15 bases between them. CDR3 nucleotides: TGTGCCAGCAGCTCCTCGGGGGCGGGAGCAGATACGCAGTATTTT. Its translation: CASSSSGAGADTQYF.

The chain joins TRBV11-2 to TRBJ2-5, with a weak D call TRBD2 (5 bases). The V gene's germline CDR1 is SGHAT and CDR2 FQNNGV. V dropped 3 bases and J dropped 0 bases, with 8 bases sitting between them. The CDR3 length is 14 residues. The CDR3 DNA is TGTGCCAGCAGCTTTGGCGGGTACCAAGAGACCCAGTACTTC. Protein sequence: CASSFGGYQETQYF.

The chain combines TRBV5-1 with TRBJ2-1, with a weak D call TRBD2 (5 bases). The V gene lost 1 base and the J gene lost 10 bases, with 12 bases spanning the gap. The CDR3 contains 13 residues. Germline lookup yields CDR1 SGHRS and CDR2 YFSETQ. The CDR3 spells CASSLTEAGEQFF. CDR3 in DNA: TGCGCCAGCAGCTTGACGGAGGCCGGGGAGCAGTTCTTC.

The V gene is TRBV9, the J gene TRBJ1-3; 7 nucleotides align to TRBD1. The germline V gene has CDR1 SGDLS and CDR2 YYNGEE. The trim removed 0 bases at V and 2 bases at J, leaving 2 bases unmatched. This CDR3 has 15 amino acids. CDR3 amino acids: CASSVAQGAGNTIYF. The CDR3 nucleotides read TGTGCCAGCAGCGTAGCTCAGGGGGCTGGAAACACCATATATTTT. The full variable domain, in which reference TRBV9 and TRBJ1-3 provide the parts outside the CDR3, is DSGVTQTPKHLITATGQRVTLRCSPRSGDLSVYWYQQSLDQGLQFLIQYYNGEERAKGNILERFSAQQFPDLHSELNLSSLELGDSALYFCASSVAQGAGNTIYFGEGSWLTVV.

This clone is a singleton in its sample. The V and J genes are TRBV5-5 and TRBJ2-7, with 10 positions matching TRBD1. After removal of 3 bases from V and 6 bases from J, the junction contained 3 bases not matched to a gene. CDR1 and CDR2 (germline): SGHKS, YYEKEE (reference sequence). CDR3 length: 13 amino acids. CDR3 DNA sequence: TGTGCCAGCAGCTGGACAGGGGGGATCGAGCAGTACGTC. Protein sequence: CASSWTGGIEQYV.

The J gene is TRBJ2-5, the V gene TRBV11-2; D perhaps matches TRBD1 (5 bases). Trimming shortened V by 1 base and J by 4 bases, and 13 bases separated the two germline ends. This CDR3 is built from 15 residues. Germline V gene data show CDR1 as SGHAT and CDR2 as FQNNGV. CDR3 sequence (DNA): TGTGCCAGCAGCTTAGTTAGGGGCGCTCTAGAGACCCAGTACTTC. Its translation is CASSLVRGALETQYF.

This clone was picked up a small number of times. The J gene is TRBJ2-7, the V gene TRBV29-1; the D gene is possibly TRBD2 (6 bases). The germline gives CDR1 SQVTM, CDR2 ANQGSEA. The CDR3 runs 12 residues. Trimming took 4 bases from V and 7 from J, leaving 14 bases between them. The chain's CDR3 is CSVAAGRREQYF. Here the CDR3 DNA reads TGCAGCGTTGCAGCGGGCCGACGGGAGCAGTACTTC.

J is TRBJ2-3 and V is TRBV2; D possibly corresponds to TRBD1 (6 bases). This CDR3 comprises 12 residues. V lost 10 bases and J lost 4, with 12 bases in between. Germline V gives CDR1 SNHLY, CDR2 FYNNEI. CDR3 DNA: TGTGCCACACAGGGTTTGGCAGATACGCAGTATTTT. Encoded protein: CATQGLADTQYF.

This clone was seen only a few times. The rearrangement uses TRBV7-2 and TRBJ2-1; 7 nucleotides align to TRBD1. With 6 bases clipped from V and 4 bases from J, the junction kept 6 bases outside the gene matches. Germline lookup yields CDR1 SGHTA and CDR2 FQGNSA. CDR3 size: 14 residues. The DNA of the CDR3 is TGTGCCAGCAGTCGGGACAGCCCTTACAATGAGCAGTTCTTC. This translates into CASSRDSPYNEQFF.

This clone was observed once. This chain joins TRBV12-2 and TRBJ1-1; the D segment call TRBD1 is taken from the table without a DNA check. TRBV12-2 is tagged as a pseudogene. The CDR3 sequence is 19 residues long. The CDR3 region has the DNA TGTGCAAGTCGCTTAGTTTTAGGGGGCGCTTCTACTGAGAACACTGAAGCTTTCTTT. Translation gives CASRLVLGGASTENTEAFF.

This clone is deemed medium-sized. The chain employs TRBV7-2 and TRBJ1-1; D not certain. Germline V gene data show CDR1 as SGHTA and CDR2 as FQGNSA. This CDR3 is built from 13 residues. V lost 5 bases and J lost 3, with 10 bases in between. This CDR3 reads CASSPGIYTEAFF. The CDR3 DNA reads TGTGCCAGCAGCCCCGGGATTTACACTGAAGCTTTCTTT.

The chain is built from TRBV6-1 and TRBJ1-2, with D uncertain. This CDR3 has 10 residues. The germline V gene has CDR1 MNHNS and CDR2 SASEGT. Trimming cost V 6 bases and J 6 bases, with 5 bases left between them. The CDR3 DNA is TGTGCCAGCAGGGGAGATGGCTACACCTTC. It translates to CASRGDGYTF.

This clone has more than one count but fewer than ten. The chain is built from TRBV9 and TRBJ2-1, with TRBD2 identical over 8 bases. CDR1 and CDR2 (germline): SGDLS, YYNGEE. The CDR3 length is 17 residues. V shed 0 bases and J 8 bases; nucleotides not matched to a gene: 13. CDR3 residues: CASSVATGAGGHDEQFF. In DNA, the CDR3 is TGTGCCAGCAGCGTAGCTACCGGGGCGGGGGGCCACGATGAGCAGTTCTTC.

This clone was counted between two and nine times. The chain employs TRBV6-6 and TRBJ1-2; D is perhaps TRBD1 (5 bases). V was trimmed by 7 bases and J by 5 bases, leaving 17 bases between them. CDR3 length equals 14 residues. In germline, CDR1 is MNHNY, CDR2 SVGAGI (reference sequence). CDR3 coding DNA: TGTGCCAGCAACAACCCACCCACAGGTTATGGCTACACCTTC. This translates into CASNNPPTGYGYTF.

The chain carries TRBV5-1 and TRBJ1-1, with D unclear. CDR1 and CDR2 (germline): SGHRS, YFSETQ. Trimming removed 1 base from V and 2 bases from J, with 6 bases in between. The CDR3 is 13 residues long. CDR3 sequence: CASSLPENTEAFF. CDR3 in DNA: TGCGCCAGCAGCTTGCCAGAAAACACTGAAGCTTTCTTT.

The V and J genes are TRBV21-1 and TRBJ1-5; no check of the table's D call, TRBD1, against the DNA was made. TRBV21-1 is tagged as a pseudogene. The CDR3 runs to 15 residues. The CDR3 region has the DNA TGTGCCAGCAGCGGGCGGACAGGGAATAATCAGCCCCAGCATTTT. Translation: CASSGRTGNNQPQHF.

The table lists this clone with a few counts. The gene calls are TRBV11-2 and TRBJ1-2; 7 bases align to TRBD1. V trimming: 5 bases; J trimming: 4 bases; junction bases outside the gene matches: 10. Germline V gives CDR1 SGHAT, CDR2 FQNNGV. The CDR3 is made up of 15 amino acids. The CDR3: CASSPRTGTIYGYTF. CDR3 coding DNA: TGTGCCAGCAGCCCCCGGACAGGTACAATCTATGGCTACACCTTC. The full variable domain, with the rest looked up from reference TRBV11-2 and TRBJ1-2, is EAGVAQSPRYKIIEKRQSVAFWCNPISGHATLYWYQQILGQGPKLLIQFQNNGVVDDSQLPKDRFSAERLKGVDSTLKIQPAKLEDSAVYLCASSPRTGTIYGYTFGSGTRLTVV.

A few counts support this clone. V is TRBV23-1 and J is TRBJ1-1; D may be TRBD1 (6 bases). TRBV23-1 is an open reading frame, and its role is uncertain. V was pared by 6 bases and J by 0 bases, with 17 bases between. The CDR3 is 16 amino acids. CDR3 nucleotide sequence: TGCGCCAGCAGGAAAACTCAAGAGGGGGTGAACACTGAAGCTTTCTTT. It is translated as CASRKTQEGVNTEAFF.

The chain links TRBV7-9 to TRBJ2-7, with D unresolved. Trimming removed 4 bases at V and 3 bases at J, with 10 bases between. The CDR3 has 13 residues. Germline values: CDR1 SEHNR, CDR2 FQNEAQ (reference sequence). Here the CDR3 DNA reads TGTGCCAGCAGCTCCTCCCTCGTCTACGAGCAGTACTTC. Residues: CASSSSLVYEQYF.

The sample holds a few counts of this clone. V usage is TRBV5-5 and J usage is TRBJ2-1; TRBD2 agrees at 9 bases. The germline CDR1 and CDR2 sequences are SGHKS and YYEKEE (reference sequence). V trimming: 2 bases; J trimming: 4 bases; junction bases outside the gene matches: 10. The CDR3 runs to 17 residues. CDR3 coding DNA: TGTGCCAGCAGCTTACTTGGGCTGCGGGGGGGATACAATGAGCAGTTCTTC. This gives the protein CASSLLGLRGGYNEQFF.

The chain joins TRBV6-5 to TRBJ2-5; no firm D call. TRBJ2-7 explains the end of the DNA better; the J call may be wrong. CDR3 length: 13 amino acids. CDR1 MNHEY and CDR2 SVGAGI come from the germline V gene. CDR3 residues: CASSDFGYYEQYF. The CDR3 DNA sequence: TGTGCCAGCAGTGATTTCGGGTACTACGAGCAGTACTTC.

The CDR3 nucleotides are TGTGCCAGCAGTGACCCCCCTAGCGGGGGGCCATACTACGAGCAGTACTTC. This translates into CASSDPPSGGPYYEQYF. This sequence joins TRBV6-1 and TRBJ2-7; 11 nucleotides align to TRBD2. With V trimmed by 3 bases and J by 3 bases, 10 bases remained unmatched. Germline values: CDR1 MNHNS, CDR2 SASEGT. The CDR3 totals 17 residues.

The chain carries TRBV27 and TRBJ2-1, with D possibly being TRBD2 (6 bases). This CDR3 contains 16 residues. The germline V gene encodes CDR1 MNHEY and CDR2 SMNVEV (reference sequence). Trimming took 4 bases from V and 0 from J, leaving 13 bases between them. The DNA for the CDR3 is TGTGCCAGCAGTTCCCGGACCGGGAGCTCCTACAATGAGCAGTTCTTC. Translation gives CASSSRTGSSYNEQFF.

This clone appeared once. J is TRBJ1-1 and V is TRBV27, with unresolved D. V was clipped by 3 bases and J by 0 bases, with 5 bases between them. CDR1 is MNHEY and CDR2 is SMNVEV in the germline V gene (reference sequence). The CDR3 runs 13 residues. The CDR3 DNA is TGTGCCAGCAGTTTTGAGATGAACACTGAAGCTTTCTTT. Its translation is CASSFEMNTEAFF.

A remark on this clone: Germline and junction disagree at one end, which may indicate a read error. Other DNA sequences in the same sample also yield this CDR3. This chain uses TRBV9 with TRBJ2-3, with 8 bases lining up with TRBD2. The CDR3 has 15 amino acids. Germline V gene sequence: CDR1 SGDLS, CDR2 YYNGEE. The CDR3 loop is CASSATSARTDTQYF. The DNA of the CDR3 is TGTGCCAGCAGCGCGACTAGCGCTCGCACGGATACGCAGTATTTT.

The J gene is TRBJ2-7, the V gene TRBV4-1, with 16 bases that match TRBD2. This CDR3 has 15 amino acids. CDR1 and CDR2 (germline): MGHRA, YSYEKL. V was clipped by 4 bases and J by 5 bases; unmatched bases: 2. The CDR3 nucleotides read TGCGCCAGCAGCCGAGGGACTAGCGGGGGGGACGAGCAGTACTTC. This sequence encodes CASSRGTSGGDEQYF.

This CDR3 reads CASSLGYLPGEKLFF. The CDR3 nucleotides read TGCGCCAGCAGCTTGGGTTATCTACCGGGAGAAAAACTGTTTTTT. The chain carries TRBV5-1 and TRBJ1-4; D call uncertain. Per germline, CDR1 SGHRS and CDR2 YFSETQ. CDR3 length: 15 amino acids. With 0 bases removed from V and 8 bases from J, the gap between germline ends came to 14 bases.

The J gene is TRBJ1-5, the V gene TRBV2, with TRBD1 matching over 7 bases. Germline V CDR1 and CDR2: SNHLY, FYNNEI. CDR3 length equals 15 residues. The V gene end was trimmed by 6 bases and the J gene end by 6 bases; junction bases not matched to a gene: 11. CDR3 region: CASRTGLGLGQPQHF. The CDR3 coding sequence is TGTGCCAGCAGGACAGGGTTAGGGTTGGGTCAGCCCCAGCATTTT.

V and J are TRBV6-5 and TRBJ2-1; D remains unclear. The CDR3 is 13 amino acids. Germline CDR1 is MNHEY and CDR2 is SVGAGI. V shed 5 bases and J shed 4 bases, with 9 bases lying between them. The CDR3 region is CASSRSGYNEQFF. Written as DNA, the CDR3 is TGTGCCAGCAGTCGCTCCGGTTACAATGAGCAGTTCTTC.